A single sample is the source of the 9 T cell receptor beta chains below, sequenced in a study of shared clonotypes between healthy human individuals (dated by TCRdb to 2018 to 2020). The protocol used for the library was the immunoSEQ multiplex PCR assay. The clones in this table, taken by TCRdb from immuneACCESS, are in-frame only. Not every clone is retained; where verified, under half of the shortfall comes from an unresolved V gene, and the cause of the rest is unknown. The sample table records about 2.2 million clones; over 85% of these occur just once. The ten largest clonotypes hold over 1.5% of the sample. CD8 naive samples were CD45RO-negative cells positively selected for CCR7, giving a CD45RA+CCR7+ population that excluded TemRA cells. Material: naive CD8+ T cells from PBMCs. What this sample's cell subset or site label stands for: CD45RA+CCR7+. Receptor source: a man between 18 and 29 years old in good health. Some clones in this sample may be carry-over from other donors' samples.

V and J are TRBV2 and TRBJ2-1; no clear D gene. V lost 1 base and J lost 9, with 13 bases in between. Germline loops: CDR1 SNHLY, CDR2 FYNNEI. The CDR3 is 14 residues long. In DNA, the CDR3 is TGTGCCAGCAGTGAAGTTTTAGTGCTAACTGAGCAGTTCTTC. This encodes CASSEVLVLTEQFF.

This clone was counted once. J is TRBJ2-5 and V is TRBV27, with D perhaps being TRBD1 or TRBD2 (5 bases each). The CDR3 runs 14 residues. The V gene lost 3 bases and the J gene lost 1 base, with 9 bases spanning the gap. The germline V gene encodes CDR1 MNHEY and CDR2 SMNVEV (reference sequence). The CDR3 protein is CASSFVGTQETQYF. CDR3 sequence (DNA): TGTGCCAGCAGTTTCGTCGGGACCCAAGAGACCCAGTACTTC.

The CDR3 nucleotides are TGTGCCAGCACCGAGAAAACCCACGAGCAGTACTTC. This encodes CASTEKTHEQYF. The V gene is TRBV2, the J gene TRBJ2-7; D ambiguous. The CDR3 consists of 12 residues. With 7 bases removed from V and 5 bases from J, the gap between germline ends came to 12 bases. In germline, CDR1 is SNHLY, CDR2 FYNNEI.

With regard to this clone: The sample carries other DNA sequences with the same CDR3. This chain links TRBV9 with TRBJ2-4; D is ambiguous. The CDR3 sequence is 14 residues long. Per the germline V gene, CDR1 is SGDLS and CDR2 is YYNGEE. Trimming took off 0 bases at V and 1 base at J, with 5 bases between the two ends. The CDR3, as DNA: TGTGCCAGCAGCGTAGGTGGGGCCAAAAACATTCAGTACTTC. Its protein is CASSVGGAKNIQYF.

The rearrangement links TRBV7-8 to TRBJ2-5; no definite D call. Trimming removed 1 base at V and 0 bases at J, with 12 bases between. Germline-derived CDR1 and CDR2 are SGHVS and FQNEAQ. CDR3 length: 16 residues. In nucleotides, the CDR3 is TGTGCCAGCAGCTTAGTTTGGTCCGAGTACCAAGAGACCCAGTACTTC. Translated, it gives CASSLVWSEYQETQYF.

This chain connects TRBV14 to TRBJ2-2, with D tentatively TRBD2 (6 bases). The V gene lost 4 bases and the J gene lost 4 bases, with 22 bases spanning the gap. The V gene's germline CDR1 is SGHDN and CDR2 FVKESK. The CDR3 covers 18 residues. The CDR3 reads CASSLGFGPTGGTGELFF. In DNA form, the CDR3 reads TGTGCCAGCAGCCTTGGGTTTGGACCGACCGGGGGCACCGGGGAGCTGTTTTTT.

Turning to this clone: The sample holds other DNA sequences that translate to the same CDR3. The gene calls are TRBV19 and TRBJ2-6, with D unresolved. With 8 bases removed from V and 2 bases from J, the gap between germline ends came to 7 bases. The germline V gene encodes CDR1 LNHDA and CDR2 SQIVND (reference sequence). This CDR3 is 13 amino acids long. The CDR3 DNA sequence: TGTGCCAGTCGTGCCCCTGGGGCCAACGTCCTGACTTTC. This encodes CASRAPGANVLTF.

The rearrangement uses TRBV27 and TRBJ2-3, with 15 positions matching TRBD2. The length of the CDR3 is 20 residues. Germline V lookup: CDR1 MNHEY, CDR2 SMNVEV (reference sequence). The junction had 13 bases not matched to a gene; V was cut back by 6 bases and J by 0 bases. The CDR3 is CASSPFPPGLAGGSTDTQYF. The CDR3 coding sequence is TGTGCCAGCAGCCCCTTCCCTCCGGGACTAGCGGGAGGAAGCACAGATACGCAGTATTTT.

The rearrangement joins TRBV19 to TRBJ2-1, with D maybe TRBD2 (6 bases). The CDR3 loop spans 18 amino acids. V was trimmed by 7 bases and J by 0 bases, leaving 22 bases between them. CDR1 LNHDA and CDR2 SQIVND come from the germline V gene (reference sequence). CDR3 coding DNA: TGTGCCAGTACCGCAGCGGGCGGCTCCACCAGCTCCTACAATGAGCAGTTCTTC. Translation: CASTAAGGSTSSYNEQFF.